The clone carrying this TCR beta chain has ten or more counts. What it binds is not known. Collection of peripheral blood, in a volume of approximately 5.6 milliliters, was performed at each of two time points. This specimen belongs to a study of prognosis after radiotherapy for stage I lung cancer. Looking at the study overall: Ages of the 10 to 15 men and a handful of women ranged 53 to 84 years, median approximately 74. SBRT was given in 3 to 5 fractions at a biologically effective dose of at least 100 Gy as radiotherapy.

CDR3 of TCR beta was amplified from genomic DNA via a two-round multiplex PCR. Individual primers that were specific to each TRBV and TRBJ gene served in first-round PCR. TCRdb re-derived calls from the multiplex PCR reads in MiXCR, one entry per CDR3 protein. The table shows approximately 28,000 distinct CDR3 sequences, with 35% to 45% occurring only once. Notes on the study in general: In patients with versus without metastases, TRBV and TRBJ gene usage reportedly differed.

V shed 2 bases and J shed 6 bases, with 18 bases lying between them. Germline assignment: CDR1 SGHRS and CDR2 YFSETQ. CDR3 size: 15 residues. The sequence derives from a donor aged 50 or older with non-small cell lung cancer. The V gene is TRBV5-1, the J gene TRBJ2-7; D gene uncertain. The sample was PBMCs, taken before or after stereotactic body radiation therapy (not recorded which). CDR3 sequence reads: CASSFTYRSRGEQYF. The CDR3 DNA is TGCGCCAGCAGCTTTACTTACCGTAGCCGAGGCGAGCAGTACTTC.